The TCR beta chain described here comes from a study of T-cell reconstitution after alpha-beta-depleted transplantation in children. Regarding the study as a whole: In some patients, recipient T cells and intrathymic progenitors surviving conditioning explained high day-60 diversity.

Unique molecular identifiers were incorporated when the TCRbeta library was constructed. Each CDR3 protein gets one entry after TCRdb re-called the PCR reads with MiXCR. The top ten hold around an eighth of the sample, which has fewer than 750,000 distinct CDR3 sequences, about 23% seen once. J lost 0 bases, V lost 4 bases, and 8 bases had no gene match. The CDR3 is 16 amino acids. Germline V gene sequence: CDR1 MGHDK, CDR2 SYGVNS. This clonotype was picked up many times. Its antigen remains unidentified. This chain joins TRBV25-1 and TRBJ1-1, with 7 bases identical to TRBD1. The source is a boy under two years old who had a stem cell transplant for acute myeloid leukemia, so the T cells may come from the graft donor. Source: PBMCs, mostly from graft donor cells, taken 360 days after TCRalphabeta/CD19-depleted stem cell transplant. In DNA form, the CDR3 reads TGTGCCAGCAGTGTCGGGACAGCGCTACTGAACACTGAAGCTTTCTTT. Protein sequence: CASSVGTALLNTEAFF.